Given below is one T cell receptor beta chain in context. Participants' reported clinical history set cohort assignment. The sample originates from a study of blood T cell repertoires in COVID-19. Generated by immunoSEQ multiplex PCR, the TCRdb table keeps only in-frame clones and is missing some. Of 150,000 to 200,000 clones in the sample, 87% were seen once. The length of the CDR3 is 15 residues. In germline, CDR1 is MNHEY, CDR2 SVGAGI. Trimming stripped 1 base from V and 0 bases from J, with 9 bases between. This sequence was found in a woman aged 50 to 65 who had recovered from COVID-19. Sequences were obtained from PBMCs or T cells enriched from blood (not recorded which). The chain uses TRBV6-5 and TRBJ1-2; D call uncertain. CDR3 region: CASSYFPGANYGYTF. CDR3 nucleotides: TGTGCCAGCAGTTACTTCCCAGGTGCTAACTATGGCTACACCTTC.